This T cell receptor (beta chain) was identified during a study of T cells in Graves' hyperthyroidism and ophthalmopathy. This clonotype was seen repeatedly, ten times or more. Its cognate antigen is unknown. Amplification of TCR beta CDR3 regions used RNA as the template. With the HTBI primer set, the TCR CDR3 went through a first round of RT-PCR. TCRdb called the multiplex PCR reads again in MiXCR, with one record for every CDR3 protein. The table records 450,000 to 700,000 distinct CDR3 sequences, 35% to 55% of them present only once. Study observations and caveats: Most expanded thyroid clonotypes above 0.001 recurred in blood. A model of 13 V-J features distinguished ophthalmopathy from stable hyperthyroidism.

The CDR3 sequence is 15 residues long. Trimming cost V 6 bases and J 0 bases, with 12 bases left between them. CDR1 is LNHDA and CDR2 is SQIVND in the germline V gene (reference sequence). Sequencing was carried out using peripheral blood or thyroid tissue (not recorded which). The genes are TRBV19 and TRBJ1-5, with D maybe TRBD1 (6 bases). The clonotype originates from an adult woman with Graves' disease, either hyperthyroidism or ophthalmopathy (not recorded which). The CDR3 DNA is TGTGCCAGTAGGGGGGGGCAGTATAGCAATCAGCCCCAGCATTTT. Its translation: CASRGGQYSNQPQHF.